This T cell receptor beta chain was sequenced in a study of beta chain features in type 1 diabetes. The sequenced template was cDNA made from the entire isolated RNA. Assay: immunoSEQ multiplex PCR; the TCRdb copy retains only in-frame clones and omits some. The sample shows 300,000 to 350,000 clones, less than 9.5% of them seen only once. With respect to this clone: What it binds is not known.

With 0 bases removed from V and 5 bases from J, the gap between germline ends came to 6 bases. Germline assignment: CDR1 LGHNA and CDR2 YNFKEQ. The length of the CDR3 is 13 residues. Findings of the study overall: Type 1 diabetes patients had TCRB CDR3s that were shorter (moderately but significantly so) in all four CD4+ subsets. No resolution was reached here on whether HLA type influences TCRB rearrangement.

On average, the one heparinised blood draw given by each donor was around 120 mL. It was via CD45RO/CCR7/CD25/CD127/CD95/CD27 that CD4+ naive, central memory, regulatory and stem cell-like memory cells were sorted. The sample consisted of central memory CD4+ T cells from blood. This TCR was sampled from a woman younger than 35 in good health. The V call is TRBV4-2, the J call TRBJ2-3; D gene ambiguous. CDR3 bases: TGTGCCAGCAGCCAAGAAACGGGAGATACGCAGTATTTT. Translating gives CASSQETGDTQYF.